A selection of T cell receptor beta chains follows, all from one sample in a study of blood T cell repertoires in COVID-19. Generated by immunoSEQ multiplex PCR, the TCRdb table keeps only in-frame clones and is missing some. The sample consists of 200,000 to 250,000 clones, roughly nine tenths of them appearing once. Sequencing used peripheral blood. The receptors come from a man aged 60-69 years with COVID-19, enrolled during active disease. Each CDR3 is given with its conserved first and last residue. D genes are given only for firm matches. Clone size is stated in some rows and not others, as once, few, many or a class when expanded.

TRBV15	-	TRBD2	TRBJ2-7	TGTGCCACCAGCACCGGTCGTCGGACTAGCGGGAAGAGAGAGCAGTACTTC	CATSTGRRTSGKREQYF
TRBV27	once	TRBD1	TRBJ1-1	TGTGCCAGCAGCCCAATACAGGGGGACACTGAAGCTTTCTTT	CASSPIQGDTEAFF
TRBV9	few	-	TRBJ2-2	TGTGCCAGCAGCCCCGGACAGTCCCCAAACACCGGGGAGCTGTTTTTT	CASSPGQSPNTGELFF
TRBV27	-	TRBD1	TRBJ1-5	TGTGCCAGCCAGGGACAGGGCGGGACCAATCAGCCCCAGCATTTT	CASQGQGGTNQPQHF
TRBV2	-	-	TRBJ2-2	TGTGCCAGCAAGGGGCAGCTGAACACCGGGGAGCTGTTTTTT	CASKGQLNTGELFF
TRBV5-1	-	-	TRBJ2-1	TGCGCCAGCAGCCCACAGGGTTCCTACAATGAGCAGTTCTTC	CASSPQGSYNEQFF
TRBV10-2	-	TRBD2	TRBJ2-3	TGCGCCAGCCGCGGGGGGGGCAGGGATACGCAGTATTTT	CASRGGGRDTQYF
TRBV9	-	-	TRBJ1-2	TGTGCCAGCACCCGCGGTCAGTCTTCCTATGGCTACACCTTC	CASTRGQSSYGYTF
TRBV27	-	-	TRBJ1-6	TGTGCCAGCAGTTTCGAGAGCCGGTCACCCCTCCACTTT	CASSFESRSPLHF
TRBV27	-	TRBD1	TRBJ1-1	TGTGCCAGCACCCTGGGACAGGGCGGTTCTGAAGCTTTCTTT	CASTLGQGGSEAFF
TRBV6-6	-	TRBD1	TRBJ1-2	TGTGCCAGCATACGACAGGGCCCAGTCTTTGGCTACACCTTC	CASIRQGPVFGYTF
TRBV10-3	-	TRBD2	TRBJ2-2	TGTGCCACCAGGGGCAGCGGGGGCACCGGGGAGCTGTTTTTT	CATRGSGGTGELFF
TRBV27	-	-	TRBJ2-7	TGTGCCAGCAGTTTAGGGCAGGGCCACGAGCAGTACTTC	CASSLGQGHEQYF
TRBV6-2/TRBV6-3	-	TRBD2	TRBJ2-3	TGTGCCAGCAGTTCTCTCAAGCGGGGGACAGATACGCAGTATTTT	CASSSLKRGTDTQYF
TRBV27	-	TRBD2	TRBJ2-3	TGTGCCAGCAGTTCCAGTGGCGGGAGATTCGGAGATACGCAGTATTTT	CASSSSGGRFGDTQYF
TRBV6-2/TRBV6-3	few	TRBD2	TRBJ2-7	TGTGCCAGCAGTGCCACCCTAGCGGGGGCTTTCTACGAGCAGTACTTC	CASSATLAGAFYEQYF
TRBV18	-	TRBD1	TRBJ1-6	TGTGCCAGCTCAGCACGGCCAGGGGGGATGGAACCCCTCCACTTT	CASSARPGGMEPLHF
TRBV5-6	-	TRBD1	TRBJ1-1	TGTGCCAGCAGCCTATTGCCTGGACAGGAGAACACTGAAGCTTTCTTT	CASSLLPGQENTEAFF
TRBV7-9	once	TRBD2	TRBJ2-7	TGTGCCAGCAGCCCCCTAGCGGGAGTGGTCTACGAGCAGTACTTC	CASSPLAGVVYEQYF
TRBV19	-	-	TRBJ1-2	TGTGCCAGTAGTACTTTGCTGCAGGGGCGCGATGGCTACACCTTC	CASSTLLQGRDGYTF
TRBV19	-	-	TRBJ1-3	TGTGCCAGTAGTACCCAGGCGTTCTCTGGAAACACCATATATTTT	CASSTQAFSGNTIYF
TRBV6-5	-	TRBD1	TRBJ1-6	TGTGCCAGCAGCTACGACAGGGACTCACCCCTCCACTTT	CASSYDRDSPLHF
TRBV7-2	-	-	TRBJ2-2	TGTGCCAGCAGTGTAGCAGGGTTTGGGGAGCTGTTTTTT	CASSVAGFGELFF
TRBV19	-	-	TRBJ2-3	TGTGCCAGTAGTCGCCCCGGGGGTGGGACGCAGTATTTT	CASSRPGGGTQYF
TRBV11-2	-	TRBD2	TRBJ2-2	TGTGCCAGCAGCCCATTAGCGGGCACCGGGGAGCTGTTTTTT	CASSPLAGTGELFF
TRBV5-5	-	-	TRBJ2-7	TGTGCCAGCAGCCGCCCGGGCTACGAGCAGTACTTC	CASSRPGYEQYF
TRBV28	few	TRBD1	TRBJ2-7	TGTGCCAGCAGTCCGTACAGGGGCGGTTACGAGCAGTACTTC	CASSPYRGGYEQYF
TRBV7-2	-	TRBD2	TRBJ2-3	TGTGCCAGCCTACATACCCGGGGAGGGTGGGGCACAGATACGCAGTATTTT	CASLHTRGGWGTDTQYF
TRBV29-1	-	-	TRBJ1-4	TGCAGCGTCGGTGGCGCCGGGGAAAAACTGTTTTTT	CSVGGAGEKLFF
TRBV9	-	-	TRBJ1-6	TGTGCCAGCAGCGTAGGGGGGGGGCTTGGCTCACCCCTCCACTTT	CASSVGGGLGSPLHF
TRBV30	-	-	TRBJ1-4	TGTGCCTGGAGACGGGAAAAACTGTTTTTT	CAWRREKLFF
TRBV9	-	-	TRBJ2-3	TGTGCCAGCAGCGCGCGGGGTTCATACAGGGGAGATACGCAGTATTTT	CASSARGSYRGDTQYF
TRBV18	-	TRBD2	TRBJ2-1	TGTGCCAGCTCACCTCTTACTAGCGGCCGGAGCTCCTACAATGAGCAGTTCTTC	CASSPLTSGRSSYNEQFF
TRBV5-4	-	TRBD2	TRBJ2-7	TGTGCCAGCAGCTCGAGGACTAGCGGAGCCTACGAGCAGTACTTC	CASSSRTSGAYEQYF
TRBV4-1	-	TRBD1	TRBJ2-3	TGCGCCAGCAGCCAAGAAAGAGGGGGCCGCACCATACTCCGCACAGATACGCAGTATTTT	CASSQERGGRTILRTDTQYF
TRBV2	once	TRBD1	TRBJ1-3	TGTGCCGCGGGGACAGAAGGAAACACCATATATTTT	CAAGTEGNTIYF
TRBV6-1	-	-	TRBJ2-7	TGTGCCAGCAGTGAAGCGGCGGCAGGGCTAAACGAGCAGTACTTC	CASSEAAAGLNEQYF
TRBV3-1/TRBV3-2	-	TRBD2	TRBJ2-1	TGTGCCAGCAGCCAGGCCCCGGGACTAGCGGGGCGACAGCAGTTCTTC	CASSQAPGLAGRQQFF
TRBV27	-	-	TRBJ1-6	TGTGCCAGCAGTTATGCCTTGCGGGGTAGCGATTCACCCCTCCACTTT	CASSYALRGSDSPLHF
TRBV19	-	TRBD1	TRBJ1-1	TGTGCCAGTAGTCCACAGGGGACGCGCACTGAAGCTTTCTTT	CASSPQGTRTEAFF
TRBV12-3/TRBV12-4	-	-	TRBJ1-2	TGTGCCAGCAGTTTTAATAACTATGGCTACACCTTC	CASSFNNYGYTF
TRBV11-2	-	-	TRBJ2-3	TGTGCCAGCAGCTTCCTTCCGGGACTCAACACAGATACGCAGTATTTT	CASSFLPGLNTDTQYF
TRBV28	few	TRBD1	TRBJ2-2	TGTGCCAGCAGCCTACGTCGACCGACTCAGGACAGGGGAAGAACCGGGGAGCTGTTTTTT	CASSLRRPTQDRGRTGELFF
TRBV15	-	TRBD1	TRBJ1-1	TGTGCCACCAGCAACAGGGGTACCAGCGCTTTCTTT	CATSNRGTSAFF
TRBV10-2	-	-	TRBJ1-2	TGCGCCAGCAGTAGAATCGGGGATGGCTACACCTTC	CASSRIGDGYTF
TRBV12-3/TRBV12-4	-	-	TRBJ1-1	TGTGCCAGCATTAGGACAGTTAATGCTGAAGCTTTCTTT	CASIRTVNAEAFF
TRBV19	-	-	TRBJ1-1	TGTGCCAGTAGTGCCCTGGACAGCCGGGGTACTGAAGCTTTCTTT	CASSALDSRGTEAFF
TRBV6-5	-	TRBD1	TRBJ1-5	TGTGCCAGCAGTTACGGACAGGGTCTAAAGCCCCAGCATTTT	CASSYGQGLKPQHF
TRBV5-1	-	TRBD2	TRBJ2-7	TGCGCCAGCTATCCCGGGGGGGGGACTAGCGGCCAAGAGCAGTACTTC	CASYPGGGTSGQEQYF
TRBV3-1/TRBV3-2	-	TRBD1	TRBJ1-2	TGTGCCAGCAGCCAATCCCGGACAGGGGCAGCTGGCTACACCTTC	CASSQSRTGAAGYTF